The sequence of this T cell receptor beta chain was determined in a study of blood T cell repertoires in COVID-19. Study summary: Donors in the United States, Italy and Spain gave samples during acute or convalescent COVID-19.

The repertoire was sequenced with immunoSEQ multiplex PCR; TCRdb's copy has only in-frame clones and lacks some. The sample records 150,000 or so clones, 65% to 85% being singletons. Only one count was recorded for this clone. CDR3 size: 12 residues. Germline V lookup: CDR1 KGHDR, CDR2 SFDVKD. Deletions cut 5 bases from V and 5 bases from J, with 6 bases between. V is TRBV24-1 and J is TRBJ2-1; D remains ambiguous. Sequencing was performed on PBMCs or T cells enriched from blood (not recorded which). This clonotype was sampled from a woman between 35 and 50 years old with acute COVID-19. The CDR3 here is CATSGLNNEQFF. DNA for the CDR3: TGTGCCACCAGTGGACTCAACAATGAGCAGTTCTTC.